This passage covers 32 T cell receptor beta chains from one sample sequenced in a study of shared clonotypes between healthy human individuals. Method: immunoSEQ multiplex PCR; TCRdb's copy keeps in-frame clones and lacks some. The table records hundreds of thousands of clones, around four fifths of them present only once. Sequencing was carried out using memory CD4+ T cells sorted from blood. Regarding subset: CD45RA-negative fraction. The origin of the receptors is a woman aged 25 to 39 in good health.

In this sample, this clone turned up a few times. At the DNA level, this CDR3 is encoded by other sequences in the same sample as well. The rearrangement uses TRBV29-1 and TRBJ2-5; the match to TRBD1 covers 8 bases. The germline V gene encodes CDR1 SQVTM and CDR2 ANQGSEA. The CDR3 is made up of 12 amino acids. V shed 3 bases, J shed 5 bases, and the junction held 2 bases outside the gene matches. The CDR3 sequence: CSVDRGQETQYF. The CDR3 region has the DNA TGCAGCGTTGACAGGGGGCAGGAGACCCAGTACTTC.

This clone was seen a single time. The chain couples TRBV5-1 to TRBJ2-2; D might be TRBD1 (6 bases). V gave up 9 bases and J gave up 4 bases, with 19 bases separating them. The CDR3 has 15 amino acids. CDR1 and CDR2 (germline): SGHRS, YFSETQ. The CDR3 DNA sequence: TGCGCCACCGAGGAACTGACAGGAGCCACCGGGGAGCTGTTTTTT. It is translated as CATEELTGATGELFF.

This clone was seen a single time. The genes are TRBV7-9 and TRBJ2-7; the D is unclear. This CDR3 has 13 amino acids. With 5 bases removed from V and 3 bases from J, the gap between germline ends came to 11 bases. Germline V CDR1 and CDR2: SEHNR, FQNEAQ (reference sequence). This CDR3 reads CASSSNHGYEQYF. The CDR3, as DNA: TGTGCCAGCAGCAGCAATCACGGCTACGAGCAGTACTTC.

This clone was observed a few times. J is TRBJ2-1 and V is TRBV11-3; D may be TRBD2 (6 bases). Germline-derived CDR1 and CDR2 are SGHNT and YENEEA. V was pared by 0 bases and J by 8 bases, with 11 bases between. The CDR3 is 14 residues long. CDR3 DNA: TGTGCCAGCAGCTTAGACGCTAGCGAGGATGAGCAGTTCTTC. Its translation is CASSLDASEDEQFF.

This clone was detected only a few times. J is TRBJ1-1 and V is TRBV2, with D possibly TRBD1 on 5 matching bases. In germline, CDR1 is SNHLY, CDR2 FYNNEI. CDR3 size: 14 residues. V lost 3 bases and J 4 bases, leaving 12 bases between the germline ends. The CDR3: CASSDKGLVTEAFF. As DNA, the CDR3 is TGTGCCAGCAGTGATAAGGGGCTGGTCACTGAAGCTTTCTTT.

At least ten counts were recorded for this clone. The chain has TRBV18 and TRBJ1-2; D is unresolved. The CDR3 loop spans 15 amino acids. V dropped 2 bases and J dropped 0 bases, with 10 bases sitting between them. Germline V gives CDR1 KGHSH, CDR2 LQKENI. CDR3 bases: TGTGCCAGCTCACCAAGGCAAAACTCTAACTATGGCTACACCTTC. Its translation: CASSPRQNSNYGYTF.

The rearrangement links TRBV4-1 to TRBJ2-5; 8 bases map to TRBD1. The CDR3 covers 17 residues. CDR1 is MGHRA, CDR2 YSYEKL, per germline. V lost 0 bases and J lost 2; bases outside the gene matches: 8. The CDR3, as DNA: TGCGCCAGCAGCCAAGAATTTGGGACAGGCGAACAAGAGACCCAGTACTTC. This gives the protein CASSQEFGTGEQETQYF.

The chain joins TRBV5-1 to TRBJ1-1, with 10 bases matching TRBD1. Trimming at V came to 4 bases and at J to 4 bases, leaving 4 bases not matched to a gene. Per germline, CDR1 SGHRS and CDR2 YFSETQ. The CDR3 spans 14 residues. The CDR3 is CASSVGQGGTEAFF. In DNA, the CDR3 is TGCGCCAGCAGCGTCGGACAGGGGGGCACTGAAGCTTTCTTT.

J is TRBJ2-7 and V is TRBV21-1; TRBD2, the table's D call, was not compared with the DNA. TRBV21-1 is shown as a pseudogene. The length of the CDR3 is 14 residues. The CDR3 protein is CASSNGRSRREQYF. DNA of the CDR3: TGTGCCAGCAGCAACGGGAGGAGTCGTCGAGAGCAGTACTTC.

This clone was counted only a few times. The identical CDR3 is also encoded by other nucleotide sequences in the sample. The chain joins TRBV7-2 to TRBJ2-3; possible D gene TRBD2, 5 bases. Germline V CDR1 and CDR2: SGHTA, FQGNSA. The CDR3 is made up of 14 amino acids. The V end was cut by 0 bases, the J end by 1 base, with 5 bases between. CDR3 loop: CASSLAGGTDTQYF. DNA for the CDR3: TGTGCCAGCAGCTTAGCGGGAGGCACAGATACGCAGTATTTT.

This clone was seen just once. V and J are TRBV4-1 and TRBJ2-5, with 8 bases lining up with TRBD2. CDR1 and CDR2 (germline): MGHRA, YSYEKL. There are 16 residues in the CDR3. The ends lost 1 base at V and 2 bases at J; junction bases unmatched: 6. The CDR3 reads CASSQGGVAGQETQYF. CDR3 coding DNA: TGCGCCAGCAGCCAAGGAGGGGTAGCGGGACAAGAGACCCAGTACTTC.

The V call is TRBV2, the J call TRBJ1-3; no definite D call. V lost 8 bases, J lost 0 bases, and 11 bases lay in between. The V gene's germline CDR1 is SNHLY and CDR2 FYNNEI. The length of the CDR3 is 14 residues. As DNA, the CDR3 is TGTGCCAGCGCAAGGGCTAACTCTGGAAACACCATATATTTT. Amino acids: CASARANSGNTIYF.

This clone was observed a single time. The chain employs TRBV6-6 and TRBJ2-2; possibly TRBD2 for D (6 bases). Germline-derived CDR1 and CDR2 are MNHNY and SVGAGI (reference sequence). V lost 1 base and J 1 base, leaving 10 bases between the germline ends. The CDR3 spans 16 residues. The CDR3 loop reads CASSYFWGENTGELFF. The CDR3 nucleotides read TGTGCCAGCAGTTACTTCTGGGGGGAGAACACCGGGGAGCTGTTTTTT.

The V call is TRBV19, the J call TRBJ2-4; no clear D gene. V lost 10 bases to trimming and J lost 1 base, with 23 bases between them. The CDR3 sequence is 17 residues long. The germline gives CDR1 LNHDA, CDR2 SQIVND (reference sequence). CDR3 DNA sequence: TGTGCCACCGTAAAGCCCAAGGGTGATTGGGCCAAAAACATTCAGTACTTC. Translated, it gives CATVKPKGDWAKNIQYF.

This chain joins TRBV11-2 and TRBJ2-7; TRBD1 matches 9 bases. With 1 base clipped from V and 0 bases from J, the junction kept 4 bases outside the gene matches. This CDR3 has 16 residues. The germline gives CDR1 SGHAT, CDR2 FQNNGV. CDR3 region: CASSLVGTGSSYEQYF. Here the CDR3 DNA reads TGTGCCAGCAGCTTAGTCGGGACAGGGTCCTCCTACGAGCAGTACTTC.

V and J are TRBV5-1 and TRBJ2-7, with D perhaps matching TRBD2 (5 bases). From germline, CDR1 is SGHRS and CDR2 YFSETQ. CDR3 length equals 14 residues. V lost 2 bases and J 5 bases, leaving 14 bases between the germline ends. This chain's CDR3 is CASSFGEGRNEQYF. Written as DNA, the CDR3 is TGCGCCAGCAGCTTTGGAGAGGGTCGGAACGAGCAGTACTTC.

The V and J genes are TRBV5-6 and TRBJ1-2; TRBD1 matches at 7 bases. CDR1 SGHDT and CDR2 YYEEEE come from the germline V gene. The trim removed 3 bases at V and 3 bases at J, leaving 5 bases unmatched. The CDR3 contains 14 residues. The CDR3 DNA reads as TGTGCCAGCAGCTCGGGGACAGCTTACTATGGCTACACCTTC. Its translation is CASSSGTAYYGYTF.

The chain couples TRBV2 to TRBJ2-1; 8 positions match TRBD1. Germline CDR1 and CDR2: SNHLY and FYNNEI. V shed 6 bases, J shed 3 bases, and the junction held 7 bases outside the gene matches. This CDR3 contains 15 residues. The CDR3 DNA reads TGTGCCAGCAGGCTGGACAGGGAATACTACAATGAGCAGTTCTTC. This sequence encodes CASRLDREYYNEQFF.

V gene TRBV5-8 combines with J gene TRBJ2-6; D is unresolved. CDR1 and CDR2 (germline): SGHTS, YDEGEE. Trimming left V 2 bases short and J 0 bases short, with 9 bases between. The CDR3 is made up of 16 amino acids. CDR3 protein: CASSFRRASGANVLTF. As DNA, the CDR3 is TGTGCCAGCAGCTTCCGACGTGCCTCTGGGGCCAACGTCCTGACTTTC.

The chain has TRBV7-2 and TRBJ2-3, with a tentative D call TRBD2 (6 bases). The CDR3 totals 13 residues. V gave up 5 bases and J gave up 5 bases, with 11 bases separating them. Germline CDR1 SGHTA, CDR2 FQGNSA. The CDR3: CASSPVGGDTQYF. The CDR3 DNA reads as TGTGCCAGCAGCCCTGTGGGGGGAGATACGCAGTATTTT.

The rearrangement uses TRBV4-1 and TRBJ2-7; 9 bases are shared with TRBD2. CDR1 is MGHRA, CDR2 YSYEKL, per germline. V gave up 0 bases and J gave up 6 bases; unmatched junction bases: 15. There are 18 residues in the CDR3. CDR3 sequence (DNA): TGCGCCAGCAGCCAAGATATTATCGGGCGGGAGGGTATCAGCGAGCAGTACTTC. Translating it yields CASSQDIIGREGISEQYF.

This sequence joins TRBV5-6 and TRBJ1-1; D not certain. CDR1 and CDR2 from the germline V gene are SGHDT and YYEEEE. The CDR3 is 15 amino acids. Trimming removed 4 bases at V and 2 bases at J, with 15 bases between. CDR3 in amino acids: CASSPGGRENTEAFF. CDR3 bases: TGTGCCAGCAGCCCTGGCGGGCGAGAAAACACTGAAGCTTTCTTT.

This clone was counted once. J is TRBJ2-2 and V is TRBV7-2, with D possibly TRBD2 on 6 matching bases. The CDR3 is made up of 13 amino acids. Per germline, CDR1 SGHTA and CDR2 FQGNSA. V lost 4 bases and J 6 bases, leaving 9 bases between the germline ends. CDR3 sequence: CASSYSGPGELFF. The DNA for the CDR3 is TGTGCCAGCAGCTATAGCGGTCCCGGGGAGCTGTTTTTT.

This clone was detected once. The CDR3, as DNA: TGTGCCAGCAGCAGCGCTGCGGCGGGAACGGGAAGCATTCAGTACTTC. It translates to CASSSAAAGTGSIQYF. The J gene is TRBJ2-4, the V gene TRBV11-1; a weak D match, TRBD2 (6 bases). This CDR3 comprises 16 residues. V dropped 5 bases and J dropped 9 bases, with 23 bases sitting between them. Per the germline V gene, CDR1 is SGHAT and CDR2 is FQDESV (reference sequence). Together with reference TRBV11-1 and TRBJ2-4, the CDR3 gives the full variable domain: EAEVAQSPRYKITEKSQAVAFWCDPISGHATLYWYRQILGQGPELLVQFQDESVVDDSQLPKDRFSAERLKGVDSTLKIQPAELGDSAMYLCASSSAAAGTGSIQYFGAGTRLSVL.

The rearrangement joins TRBV2 to TRBJ1-1, with no clear D. Trimming took off 4 bases at V and 8 bases at J, with 14 bases between the two ends. CDR1 and CDR2 (germline): SNHLY, FYNNEI. The CDR3 contains 13 residues. The CDR3 DNA reads as TGTGCCAGCAGTGCGGAGTCTCGTGGAGAAGCTTTCTTT. Translated, it gives CASSAESRGEAFF.

The chain has TRBV21-1 and TRBJ2-7. TRBV21-1 is a known pseudogene. This CDR3 comprises 13 residues. The CDR3 DNA sequence: TGTGCCACCAGGGGGGTGCCCCACTACGAGCAGTACTTC. Amino acid sequence: CATRGVPHYEQYF.

The CDR3 nucleotides are TGTGCCAGCAGCGTAACGGATGACACTGAAGCTTTCTTT. It codes for CASSVTDDTEAFF. The genes are TRBV9 and TRBJ1-1, with unresolved D. Trimming left V 1 base short and J 3 bases short, with 7 bases between. The germline gives CDR1 SGDLS, CDR2 YYNGEE. This CDR3 spans 13 amino acids.

About this clone: Other DNA sequences within the sample encode an identical CDR3. The rearrangement links TRBV5-1 to TRBJ2-7, with no clear D. The V and J ends lost 0 bases and 4 bases respectively, with 11 bases between them. Germline V gene data show CDR1 as SGHRS and CDR2 as YFSETQ. CDR3 length equals 14 residues. For the CDR3, the DNA is TGCGCCAGCAGCTTGGGTGGCGCTTCTTACGAGCAGTACTTC. This sequence encodes CASSLGGASYEQYF.

This chain joins TRBV20-1 and TRBJ1-2; D remains ambiguous. Deletions cut 6 bases from V and 6 bases from J, with 11 bases between. This CDR3 spans 11 amino acids. Germline V gives CDR1 DFQATT, CDR2 SNEGSKA (reference sequence). The chain's CDR3 is CSARRTNGYTF. The DNA of the CDR3 is TGCAGTGCGAGGAGAACCAATGGCTACACCTTC.

The chain is built from TRBV6-5 and TRBJ2-2; 9 bases match TRBD1. The CDR3 covers 15 residues. Germline CDR1 MNHEY, CDR2 SVGAGI. V was pared by 6 bases and J by 4 bases, with 6 bases of the junction left unmatched. The CDR3 nucleotides read TGTGCCAGCAGCAGCGGACAGGGGTTCACCGGGGAGCTGTTTTTT. It translates to CASSSGQGFTGELFF.

This chain uses TRBV19 with TRBJ1-1; D perhaps matches TRBD1 (5 bases). The CDR3 sequence is 15 residues long. Trimming shortened V by 7 bases and J by 8 bases, and 23 bases separated the two germline ends. The V gene's germline CDR1 is LNHDA and CDR2 SQIVND (reference sequence). The CDR3 DNA sequence: TGTGCCAGTACCTTAGTGTGGTCAAGTGGGGCGGAAGCTTTCTTT. Amino acids: CASTLVWSSGAEAFF.

The chain employs TRBV28 and TRBJ2-2; D is possibly TRBD2 (6 bases). Germline V gene lookup returns CDR1 MDHEN and CDR2 SYDVKM. The germline V and J ends were trimmed by 5 bases and 3 bases, with 16 bases remaining between them. This CDR3 is built from 16 residues. The DNA for the CDR3 is TGTGCCAGCAGTCCCCAAACTAGCCGCTACACCGGGGAGCTGTTTTTT. Translated: CASSPQTSRYTGELFF.